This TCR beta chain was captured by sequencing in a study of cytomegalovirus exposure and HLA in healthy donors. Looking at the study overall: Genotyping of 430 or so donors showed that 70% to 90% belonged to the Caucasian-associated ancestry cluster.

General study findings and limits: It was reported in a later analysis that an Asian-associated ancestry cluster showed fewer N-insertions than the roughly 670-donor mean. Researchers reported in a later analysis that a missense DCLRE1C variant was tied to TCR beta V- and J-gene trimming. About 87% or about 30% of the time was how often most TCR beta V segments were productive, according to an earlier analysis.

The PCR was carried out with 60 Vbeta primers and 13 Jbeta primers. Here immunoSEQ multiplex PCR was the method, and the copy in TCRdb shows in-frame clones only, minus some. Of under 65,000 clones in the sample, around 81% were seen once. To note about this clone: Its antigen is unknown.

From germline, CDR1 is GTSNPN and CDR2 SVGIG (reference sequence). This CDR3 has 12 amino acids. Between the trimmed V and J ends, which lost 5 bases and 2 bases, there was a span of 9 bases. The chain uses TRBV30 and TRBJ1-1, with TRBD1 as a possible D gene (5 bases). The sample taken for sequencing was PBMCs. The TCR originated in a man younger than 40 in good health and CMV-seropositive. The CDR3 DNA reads TGTGCCTGGGAACAGGTAAACACTGAAGCTTTCTTT. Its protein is CAWEQVNTEAFF.